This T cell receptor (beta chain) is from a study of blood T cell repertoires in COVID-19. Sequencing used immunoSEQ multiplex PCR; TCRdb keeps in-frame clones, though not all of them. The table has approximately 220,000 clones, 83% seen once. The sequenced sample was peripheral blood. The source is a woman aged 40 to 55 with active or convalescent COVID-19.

This CDR3 reads CATSDYGGSLDTQYF. The CDR3 DNA sequence: TGTGCCACCAGTGATTATGGAGGGAGTCTAGATACGCAGTATTTT. This sequence joins TRBV24-1 and TRBJ2-3, with a tentative D call TRBD2 (6 bases). The CDR3 contains 15 residues. The V gene's germline CDR1 is KGHDR and CDR2 SFDVKD. The ends were cut back, 2 bases at V and 5 bases at J, with 13 bases in the middle.